These T cell receptor beta chains were read from a single sample in a study of glioma-infiltrating T cells after dendritic cell vaccination. Sequenced by immunoSEQ multiplex PCR; TCRdb stores in-frame clones only, minus some. Of over 80,000 clones in the sample, 75% to 90% are singletons; the top ten hold roughly 2.1%. The specimen comprised blood, sampled after dendritic cell vaccination. These receptors all stem from a human donor with glioblastoma. CDR3s include the opening cysteine and the closing phenylalanine or tryptophan. The order of the fields is V gene, J gene, clone size, D gene, CDR3 DNA, CDR3 protein. A D gene is named only where the DNA matches it firmly. Clone sizes are given selectively: once, few, many, or a class where the clone is expanded.

>TRBV19|TRBJ2-1|few|TRBD1
TGTGCCAGTATCGTCGGGGACAGGGAAGACAATGAGCAGTTCTTC
CASIVGDREDNEQFF
>TRBV6-5|TRBJ1-3|.|TRBD1
TGTGCCAGCAGGACAGGGGAAGGGCGAGGAAACACCATATATTTT
CASRTGEGRGNTIYF
>TRBV2|TRBJ2-5|once|TRBD2
TGTGCCAGCAGTCCCGGACTAGCGAGAGAGACCCAGTACTTC
CASSPGLARETQYF
>TRBV15|TRBJ2-5|.|.
TGTGCCACCAGCAGAGATCGGGAGAAGACCCAGTACTTC
CATSRDREKTQYF
>TRBV19|TRBJ2-2|.|TRBD1
TGTGCCAGTAGTATAACAGGGGGACTCGGGGAGCTGTTTTTT
CASSITGGLGELFF
>TRBV18|TRBJ1-6|.|TRBD1
TGTGCCAGCTCACCCACCGGGACAGATAATTCACCCCTCCACTTT
CASSPTGTDNSPLHF
>TRBV27|TRBJ2-7|.|TRBD1
TGTGCCAGCAGCCAAACAGGGGTCTACGAGCAGTACTTC
CASSQTGVYEQYF
>TRBV13|TRBJ2-1|.|.
TGTGCCAGCAGGGTTTTGGGGGCCAAAGATGAGCAGTTCTTC
CASRVLGAKDEQFF
>TRBV6-6|TRBJ2-3|.|.
TGTGCCAGCAGTCATATACAGGGCACAGATACGCAGTATTTT
CASSHIQGTDTQYF
>TRBV25-1|TRBJ1-3|.|.
TGTGCCAGCAGTGTACGGGGGATTCACTCTGGAAACACCATATATTTT
CASSVRGIHSGNTIYF
>TRBV19|TRBJ1-5|once|.
TGTGCCAGTAGTATAGATTTTCCGAATACTTATCAGCCCCAGCATTTT
CASSIDFPNTYQPQHF
>TRBV19|TRBJ2-7|.|.
TGTGCCAGTAGTTCGGCGGGGGCGGGCTCCTACGAGCAGTACTTC
CASSSAGAGSYEQYF
>TRBV12-5|TRBJ1-1|.|.
TGTGCTAGTGGTTCCATTCCAGGGAACACTGAAGCTTTCTTT
CASGSIPGNTEAFF
>TRBV5-8|TRBJ2-5|.|TRBD1
TGTGCCAGCAGCTTACACAGGGGGCAAGAGACCCAGTACTTC
CASSLHRGQETQYF
>TRBV6-5|TRBJ2-1|.|.
TGTGCCAGCAGTCCAACTAGGTACAATGAGCAGTTCTTC
CASSPTRYNEQFF
>TRBV5-1|TRBJ1-2|once|TRBD1
TGCGCCAGCAGCTCAGGGACAGCTAACTATGGCTACACCTTC
CASSSGTANYGYTF
>TRBV18|TRBJ1-4|.|TRBD1
TGTGCCAGCTCACCAGGTACCGGGACAGGGAATGAAAAACTGTTTTTT
CASSPGTGTGNEKLFF
>TRBV19|TRBJ1-1|.|TRBD1
TGTGCCAGTTACAGGGGGCTGGGCACTGAAGCTTTCTTT
CASYRGLGTEAFF
>TRBV6-1|TRBJ1-1|.|TRBD1
TGTGCCAGCAGTGACGCGACAGGGCGGGTCACTGAAGCTTTCTTT
CASSDATGRVTEAFF
>TRBV5-1|TRBJ2-5|.|.
TGCGCCAGCAGCTTGATTTCGACACTAGAGACCCAGTACTTC
CASSLISTLETQYF
>TRBV6-5|TRBJ2-3|.|TRBD1
TGTGCCAGCTCTAAAAAGGACAGGGGTTCAGATACGCAGTATTTT
CASSKKDRGSDTQYF
>TRBV7-2|TRBJ2-7|.|TRBD1
TGTGCCAGCAGCTTAGCCTGGGACAGGTCAGCGTCCTACGAGCAGTACTTC
CASSLAWDRSASYEQYF
>TRBV6-5|TRBJ2-1|.|.
TGTGCCAGCAGTTCCGTGGGGGCCGGGATGAATGAGCAGTTCTTC
CASSSVGAGMNEQFF
>TRBV7-9|TRBJ2-5|.|TRBD2
TGTGCCAGCAGCTTAACAGCGGGGGGGCAAGGAGAGACCCAGTACTTC
CASSLTAGGQGETQYF
>TRBV5-1|TRBJ1-1|.|TRBD1
TGCGCCAGCAGCGGAGGGACAGGGGGCTTGAAAACTGAAGCTTTCTTT
CASSGGTGGLKTEAFF
>TRBV5-1|TRBJ2-1|.|.
TGCGCCAGCAGCCCCGGGGGTTCGGGGAATGAGCAGTTCTTC
CASSPGGSGNEQFF
>TRBV7-9|TRBJ2-7|.|.
TGTGCCAGCAGCACGACCCAGACGCCTTTCTCGGGGCAGTACTTC
CASSTTQTPFSGQYF
>TRBV6-1|TRBJ1-5|.|TRBD1
TGTGCCAGCAGTGAGCCTCCGGGACAGGGGAATCAGCCCCAGCATTTT
CASSEPPGQGNQPQHF
>TRBV6-1|TRBJ1-5|.|TRBD1
TGTGCCAGCAGTGAGGAGGGGGTGGACAGGGCCTCCTATCAGCCCCAGCATTTT
CASSEEGVDRASYQPQHF
>TRBV7-6|TRBJ1-5|.|TRBD1
TGTGCCAGCAGCCCGACCCCCGGACAGGGTTACAATCAGCCCCAGCATTTT
CASSPTPGQGYNQPQHF
>TRBV9|TRBJ2-3|.|.
TGTGCCAGCAGACAATATGAGACTAGCACAGATACGCAGTATTTT
CASRQYETSTDTQYF
>TRBV7-9|TRBJ2-6|.|.
TGTGCCAGCAGCCCACAGCTCTCTGGGGCCAACGTCCTGACTTTC
CASSPQLSGANVLTF
>TRBV6-5|TRBJ2-6|.|.
TGTGCCAGCACCCAGGGGGGATCTGGGGCCAACGTCCTGACTTTC
CASTQGGSGANVLTF
>TRBV19|TRBJ2-1|.|TRBD2
TGTGCCAGTAGTCCCACTAGCGGGTATATTAATGAGCAGTTCTTC
CASSPTSGYINEQFF
>TRBV5-1|TRBJ1-6|.|TRBD1
TGCGCCAGCAGCTTGGACAGGGGGTATAATTCACCCCTCCACTTT
CASSLDRGYNSPLHF
>TRBV7-9|TRBJ1-3|.|.
TGTGCCAGCAGCTTTGGACAGGGAAACACCATATATTTT
CASSFGQGNTIYF
>TRBV6-1|TRBJ2-1|once|.
TGTGCCAGCAGTCCCCGACAGGCCCAGGCGGGTGAGCAGTTCTTC
CASSPRQAQAGEQFF
>TRBV7-2|TRBJ1-4|.|.
TGTGCCAGCAGCCCAGGGGCTGCAACTAATGAAAAACTGTTTTTT
CASSPGAATNEKLFF
>TRBV7-2|TRBJ2-3|once|.
TGTGCCAGCAGCCCGGGAGCCCACACAGATACGCAGTATTTT
CASSPGAHTDTQYF
>TRBV27|TRBJ1-1|.|.
TGTGCCAGCACCCCCCGTCTCCTTAGGGGGACTGAAGCTTTCTTT
CASTPRLLRGTEAFF
>TRBV4-2|TRBJ1-3|.|.
TGTGCCAGCAGCCAACCCAGACAGCGAACCTCTGGAAACACCATATATTTT
CASSQPRQRTSGNTIYF
>TRBV18|TRBJ1-1|.|.
TGTGCCAGCTCACCACGGGCTGCTGAAGCTTTCTTT
CASSPRAAEAFF
>TRBV2|TRBJ2-2|.|.
TGTGCCAGCAGGGGACAGAACACCGGGGAGCTGTTTTTT
CASRGQNTGELFF
>TRBV7-9|TRBJ1-5|.|TRBD1
TGTGCCAGCAGCTTCGAGACAGGGGATAATCAGCCCCAGCATTTT
CASSFETGDNQPQHF
>TRBV5-1|TRBJ2-7|once|TRBD1
TGCGCCAGCAGCCAGGGGACAGCTCTCCCCTACGAGCAGTACTTC
CASSQGTALPYEQYF
>TRBV5-1|TRBJ2-3|.|TRBD1
TGCGCCAGCAGCTTAATGACAGGGGGCACAGATACGCAGTATTTT
CASSLMTGGTDTQYF
>TRBV6-6|TRBJ2-5|.|.
TGTGCCGCGGCGTTGGAGACCCAGTACTTC
CAAALETQYF
>TRBV2|TRBJ1-6|.|TRBD1
TGTGCCAGCAGAACAGGGGGCGGGAATTCACCCCTCCACTTT
CASRTGGGNSPLHF
>TRBV5-4|TRBJ1-2|.|.
TGTGCCAGCAGCAGGACTGACAACTATGGCTACACCTTC
CASSRTDNYGYTF
>TRBV4-1|TRBJ2-3|.|.
TGCGCCAGCAGCCAAACACTGGGACTGGCCTCCACAGATACGCAGTATTTT
CASSQTLGLASTDTQYF